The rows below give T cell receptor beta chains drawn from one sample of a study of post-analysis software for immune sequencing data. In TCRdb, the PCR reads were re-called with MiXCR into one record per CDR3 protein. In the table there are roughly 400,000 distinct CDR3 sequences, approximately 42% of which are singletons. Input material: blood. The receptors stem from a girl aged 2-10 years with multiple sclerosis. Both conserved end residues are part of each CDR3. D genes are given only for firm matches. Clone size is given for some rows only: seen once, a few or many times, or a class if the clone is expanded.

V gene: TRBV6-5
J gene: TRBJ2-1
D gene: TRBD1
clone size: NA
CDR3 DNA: TGTGCCAGCAGCGCCGCGGGGGGACAGGGGGCTTATGAGCAGTTCTTC
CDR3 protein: CASSAAGGQGAYEQFF

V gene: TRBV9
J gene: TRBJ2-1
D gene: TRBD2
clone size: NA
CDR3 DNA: TGTGCCAGCAGCGCTCAACTACTAGCGGGGGCCACTCTTTCCTCCTACAATGAGCAGTTCTTC
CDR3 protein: CASSAQLLAGATLSSYNEQFF

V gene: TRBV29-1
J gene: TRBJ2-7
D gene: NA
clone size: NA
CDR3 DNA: TGCAGCATTAGTGAGGACAGCTCCTACGAGCAGTACTTC
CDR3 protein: CSISEDSSYEQYF

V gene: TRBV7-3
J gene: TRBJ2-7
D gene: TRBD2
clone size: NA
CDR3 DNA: TGTGCCAGCAGCTCCAGCGGACTAGCGGGGCGCTACGAGCAGTACTTC
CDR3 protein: CASSSSGLAGRYEQYF

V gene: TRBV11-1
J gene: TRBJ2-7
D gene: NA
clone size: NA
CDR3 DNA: TGTGCCAGCAGCTTAGCGTTGTACGCCGAGCAGTACTTC
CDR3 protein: CASSLALYAEQYF

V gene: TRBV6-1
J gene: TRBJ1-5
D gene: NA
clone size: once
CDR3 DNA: TGTGCCAGCGGAGGGGTGAGTCCTCAGCCCCAGCATTTT
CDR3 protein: CASGGVSPQPQHF

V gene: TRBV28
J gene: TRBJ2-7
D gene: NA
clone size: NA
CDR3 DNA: TGTGCCAGTTCCCCGAGGGGACGAGAGCAGTACTTC
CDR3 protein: CASSPRGREQYF

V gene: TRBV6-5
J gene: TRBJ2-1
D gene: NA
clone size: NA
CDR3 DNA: TGTGCCAGCAGCCAACCAGGGGAATACAATGAGCAGTTCTTC
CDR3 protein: CASSQPGEYNEQFF

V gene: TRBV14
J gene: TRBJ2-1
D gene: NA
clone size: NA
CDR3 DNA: TGTGCCAGCAGCCAAGATCAGCAGGGGCCTAACTACAATGAGCAGTTCTTC
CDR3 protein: CASSQDQQGPNYNEQFF

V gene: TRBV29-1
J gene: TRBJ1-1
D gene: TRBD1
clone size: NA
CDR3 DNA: TGCAGCGCAGTGGCCCGGGACAGCACTGAAGCTTTCTTT
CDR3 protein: CSAVARDSTEAFF

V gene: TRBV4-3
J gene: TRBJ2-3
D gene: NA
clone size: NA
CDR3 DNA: TGCGCCAGCAGCCAGGACAGACGCACAGATACGCAGTATTTT
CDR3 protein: CASSQDRRTDTQYF

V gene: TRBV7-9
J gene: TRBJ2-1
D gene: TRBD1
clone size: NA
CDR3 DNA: TGTGCCAGCACTCCCCCCGGGGGACAGGGGCGCAATGAGCAGTTCTTC
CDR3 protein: CASTPPGGQGRNEQFF

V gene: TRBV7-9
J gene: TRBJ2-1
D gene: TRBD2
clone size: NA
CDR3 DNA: TGTGCCAGCAGCTTCCTAGGGTCCGGGGGGGCAAATGAGCAGTTCTTC
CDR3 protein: CASSFLGSGGANEQFF

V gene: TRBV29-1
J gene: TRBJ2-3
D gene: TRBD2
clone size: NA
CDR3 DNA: TGCAGCGTTGGGGGATCGACTAGCGGGAGAAGGGATACGCAGTATTTT
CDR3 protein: CSVGGSTSGRRDTQYF

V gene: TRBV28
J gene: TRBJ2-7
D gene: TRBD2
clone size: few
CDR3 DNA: TGTGCCAGCGGCACTAGCGGGAGGAACCCCGAGCAGTACTTC
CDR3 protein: CASGTSGRNPEQYF

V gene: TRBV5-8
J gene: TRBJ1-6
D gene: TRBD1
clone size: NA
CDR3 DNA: TGTGCCAGCAGCCCGCGGACAGGGCCTCCATATAATTCACCCCTCCACTTT
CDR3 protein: CASSPRTGPPYNSPLHF

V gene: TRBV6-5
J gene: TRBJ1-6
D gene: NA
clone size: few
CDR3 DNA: TGTGCCAGCAGTTACTCAGGCAGCGGGATTCCTAGCTCCTATAATTCACCCCTCCACTTT
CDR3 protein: CASSYSGSGIPSSYNSPLHF

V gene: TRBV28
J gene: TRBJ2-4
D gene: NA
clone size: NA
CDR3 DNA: TGTGCCAGCAGTTTAGATCCAGGAAACATTCAGTACTTC
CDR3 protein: CASSLDPGNIQYF

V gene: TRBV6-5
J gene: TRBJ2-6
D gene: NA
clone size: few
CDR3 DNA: TGTGCCAGCAGTTACCGACGGAGTGGGGCCAACGTCCTGACTTTC
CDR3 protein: CASSYRRSGANVLTF

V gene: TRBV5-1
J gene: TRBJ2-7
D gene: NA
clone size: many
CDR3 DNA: TGCGCCAGCAGTGAACAAGTCACCTACGAGCAGTACTTC
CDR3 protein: CASSEQVTYEQYF

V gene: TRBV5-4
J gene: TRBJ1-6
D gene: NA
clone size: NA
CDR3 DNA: TGTGCCAGCAGCGAGCAGAATAATTCACCCCTCCACTTT
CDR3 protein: CASSEQNNSPLHF

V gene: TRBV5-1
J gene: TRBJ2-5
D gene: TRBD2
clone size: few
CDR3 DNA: TGCGCCAGCAGCTTGGTGACTAGCGGGCAAGAGACCCAGTACTTC
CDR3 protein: CASSLVTSGQETQYF

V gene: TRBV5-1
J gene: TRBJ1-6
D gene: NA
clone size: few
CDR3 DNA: TGCGCCAGCAGCGTCGGGTCAGTCGGGACCCTCCACTTT
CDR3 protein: CASSVGSVGTLHF

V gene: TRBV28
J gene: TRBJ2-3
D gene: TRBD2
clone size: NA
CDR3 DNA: TGTGCCAGCAGCTCACTAGCGGGGTCTGGGGCAGATACGCAGTATTTT
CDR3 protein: CASSSLAGSGADTQYF

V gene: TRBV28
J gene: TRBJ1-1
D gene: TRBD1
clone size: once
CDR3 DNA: TGTGCCAGCGGTTCGACTAGGGGGCACATCACTGAAGCTTTCTTT
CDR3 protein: CASGSTRGHITEAFF

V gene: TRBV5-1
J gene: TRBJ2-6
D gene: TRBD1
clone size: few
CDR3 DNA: TGCGCCAGCGACTACGGACAGGGGGACGACTCTGGGGCCAACGTCCTGACTTTC
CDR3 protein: CASDYGQGDDSGANVLTF

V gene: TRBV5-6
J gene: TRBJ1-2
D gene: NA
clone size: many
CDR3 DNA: TGTGCCAGCAGCCCGCAGGGGAATGGCTACACCTTC
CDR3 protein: CASSPQGNGYTF

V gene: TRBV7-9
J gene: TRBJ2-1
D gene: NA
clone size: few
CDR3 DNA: TGTGCCAGCAGCCATTCCCATTACAATGAGCAGTTCTTC
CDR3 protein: CASSHSHYNEQFF

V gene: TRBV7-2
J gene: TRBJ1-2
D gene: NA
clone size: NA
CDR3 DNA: TGTGCCAGCAGCCGTACGGCCCATGGCTACACCTTC
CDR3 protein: CASSRTAHGYTF

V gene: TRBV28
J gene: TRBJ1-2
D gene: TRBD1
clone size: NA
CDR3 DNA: TGTGCCAGCGGCGACAGGGGCTTCGACTATGGCTACACCTTC
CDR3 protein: CASGDRGFDYGYTF

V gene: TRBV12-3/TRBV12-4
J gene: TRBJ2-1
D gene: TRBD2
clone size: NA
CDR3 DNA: TGTGCCAGCACCCCGGGGGGATCCAATGAGCAGTTCTTC
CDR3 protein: CASTPGGSNEQFF

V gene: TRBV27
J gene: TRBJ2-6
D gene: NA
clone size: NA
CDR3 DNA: TGTGCCAGCAGTTTATTACACTCTGAGGCCAACGTCCGGACTTTC
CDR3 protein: CASSLLHSEANVRTF

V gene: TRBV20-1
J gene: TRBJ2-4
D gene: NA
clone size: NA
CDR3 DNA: TGCAGTGCTAGGGAAAACATTCAGTACTTC
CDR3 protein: CSARENIQYF

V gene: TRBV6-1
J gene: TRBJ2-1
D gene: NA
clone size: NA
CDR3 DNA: TGTGCCAGCAGTGAGTGGGGGTGCTCCTACGATGAGCAGTTCTTC
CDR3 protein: CASSEWGCSYDEQFF

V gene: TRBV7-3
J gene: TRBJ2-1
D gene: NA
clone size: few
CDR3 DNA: TGTGCCAGCAGTAATACCGGGACTCAAACAAACAATGAGCAGTTCTTC
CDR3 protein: CASSNTGTQTNNEQFF